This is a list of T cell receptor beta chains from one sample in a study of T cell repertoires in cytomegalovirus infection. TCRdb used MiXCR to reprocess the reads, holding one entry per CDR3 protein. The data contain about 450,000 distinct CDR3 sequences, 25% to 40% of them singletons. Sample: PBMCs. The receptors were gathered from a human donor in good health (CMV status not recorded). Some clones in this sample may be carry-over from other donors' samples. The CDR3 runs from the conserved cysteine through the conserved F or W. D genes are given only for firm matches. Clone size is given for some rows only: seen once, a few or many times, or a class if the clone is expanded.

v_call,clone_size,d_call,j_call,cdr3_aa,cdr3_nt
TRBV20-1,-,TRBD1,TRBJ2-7,CSASLDRGLSEQYF,TGCAGTGCTAGTCTCGACAGGGGGCTTAGTGAGCAGTACTTC
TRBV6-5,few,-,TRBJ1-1,CASSYSKGVSEAFF,TGTGCCAGCAGTTACTCGAAAGGGGTCTCTGAAGCTTTCTTT
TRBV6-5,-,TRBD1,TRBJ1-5,CDSRLDRVQPQHF,TGTGACAGCAGACTAGACAGGGTTCAGCCCCAGCATTTT
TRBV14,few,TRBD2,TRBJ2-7,CASSPGTSGGNEQYF,TGTGCCAGCAGCCCCGGGACTAGCGGGGGAAACGAGCAGTACTTC
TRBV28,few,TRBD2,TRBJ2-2,CASSIGTSEYTGELFF,TGTGCCAGCAGTATCGGGACTAGCGAGTACACCGGGGAGCTGTTTTTT
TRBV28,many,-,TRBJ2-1,CASSLGGANEQFF,TGTGCCAGCAGTTTAGGCGGCGCTAATGAGCAGTTCTTC
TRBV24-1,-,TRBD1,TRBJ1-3,CATSDFPPGQAGSGNTIYF,TGTGCCACCAGTGATTTCCCGCCGGGACAGGCCGGCTCTGGAAACACCATATATTTT
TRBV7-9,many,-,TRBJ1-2,CASSLVSGDYGYTF,TGTGCCAGCAGCTTAGTCTCAGGGGACTATGGCTACACCTTC
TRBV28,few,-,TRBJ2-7,CASSLIGELASREQYF,TGTGCCAGCAGTTTAATCGGTGAACTAGCATCGAGGGAGCAGTACTTC
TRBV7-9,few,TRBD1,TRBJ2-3,CASSSGQGDQYF,TGTGCCAGCAGCTCCGGACAGGGGGATCAGTATTTT
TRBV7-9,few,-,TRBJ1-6,CASSSLASPLHF,TGTGCCAGCAGCTCCCTTGCTTCACCCCTCCACTTT
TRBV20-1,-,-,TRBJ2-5,CSARGRDGETQYF,TGCAGTGCTAGAGGTCGAGACGGGGAGACCCAGTACTTC
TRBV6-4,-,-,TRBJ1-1,CASSDGGTMNTEAFF,TGTGCCAGCAGTGACGGGGGTACAATGAACACTGAAGCTTTCTTT
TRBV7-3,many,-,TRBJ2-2,CAVGSGPNTGELFF,TGTGCCGTCGGGTCGGGGCCGAACACCGGGGAGCTGTTTTTT
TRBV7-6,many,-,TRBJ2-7,CASSLDTTNYEQYF,TGTGCCAGCAGCTTAGACACGACCAACTACGAGCAGTACTTC
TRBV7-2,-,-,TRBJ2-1,CASQGGDNEQFF,TGTGCCAGCCAGGGGGGTGACAATGAGCAGTTCTTC
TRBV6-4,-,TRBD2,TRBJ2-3,CASSDPTSGGAATQYF,TGTGCCAGCAGTGACCCCACTAGCGGGGGGGCTGCTACGCAGTATTTT
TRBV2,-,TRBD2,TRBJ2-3,CASSDLAVGYF,TGTGCCAGCAGTGACCTAGCGGTGGGGTATTTT
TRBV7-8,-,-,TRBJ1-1,CASSPQAGGATEAFF,TGTGCCAGCAGCCCCCAGGCGGGGGGGGCCACTGAAGCTTTCTTT
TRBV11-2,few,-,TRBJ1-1,CASSLTRGKAEAFF,TGTGCCAGCAGCCTGACCAGGGGAAAGGCTGAAGCTTTCTTT
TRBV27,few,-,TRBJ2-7,CASSLVWANHEQYF,TGTGCCAGCAGTTTAGTCTGGGCGAACCACGAGCAGTACTTC
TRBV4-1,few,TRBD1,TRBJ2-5,CASSQDDGTVLRGQYF,TGCGCCAGCAGCCAAGATGATGGGACAGTTCTAAGGGGCCAGTACTTC
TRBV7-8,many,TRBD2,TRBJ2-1,CASSSKIPSGAFVYNEQFF,TGTGCCAGCAGCTCCAAAATTCCTAGCGGGGCGTTCGTATACAATGAGCAGTTCTTC
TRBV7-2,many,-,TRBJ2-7,CASSLVGVNTYEQYF,TGTGCCAGCAGCTTAGTTGGGGTAAACACCTACGAGCAGTACTTC
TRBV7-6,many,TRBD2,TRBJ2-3,CASSLLAGERTDTQYF,TGTGCCAGCAGCTTATTAGCGGGGGAGAGGACAGATACGCAGTATTTT
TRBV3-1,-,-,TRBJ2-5,CASSRGPDSQETQYF,TGTGCCAGCAGCCGGGGGCCAGACTCCCAAGAGACCCAGTACTTC
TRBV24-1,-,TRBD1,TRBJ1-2,CATSDQTGGAYGYTF,TGTGCCACCAGTGACCAGACAGGGGGGGCCTATGGCTACACCTTC
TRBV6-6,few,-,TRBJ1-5,CASSYRTFNQPQHF,TGTGCCAGCAGTTACAGGACTTTCAATCAGCCCCAGCATTTT
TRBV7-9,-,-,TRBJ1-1,CASSLVPAHEAFF,TGTGCCAGCAGCTTAGTCCCTGCACATGAAGCTTTCTTT
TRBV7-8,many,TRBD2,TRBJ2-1,CASSQRGGLSGWDTEQFF,TGTGCCAGCAGCCAGCGGGGGGGCCTATCTGGGTGGGATACTGAGCAGTTCTTC
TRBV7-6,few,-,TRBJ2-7,CASSPTEGKEQYF,TGTGCCAGCAGTCCGACGGAGGGGAAGGAGCAGTACTTC
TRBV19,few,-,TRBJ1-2,CASSIDPGVYGYTF,TGTGCCAGTAGTATAGATCCAGGGGTCTATGGCTACACCTTC
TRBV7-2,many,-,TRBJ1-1,CASSAWGGEAFF,TGTGCCAGCAGCGCCTGGGGGGGGGAAGCTTTCTTT
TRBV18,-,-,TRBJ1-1,CASSPRQQNTEAFF,TGTGCCAGCTCACCAAGACAACAGAACACTGAAGCTTTCTTT
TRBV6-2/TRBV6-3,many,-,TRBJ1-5,CASSYPSSGIVAQHF,TGTGCCAGCAGTTACCCATCTTCAGGGATAGTCGCCCAGCATTTT
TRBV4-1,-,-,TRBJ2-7,CASRPRGSYEQYF,TGCGCCAGCAGACCCCGCGGGTCCTACGAGCAGTACTTC
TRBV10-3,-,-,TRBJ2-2,CAIKMGKLANTGELFF,TGTGCCATCAAGATGGGAAAACTAGCGAACACCGGGGAGCTGTTTTTT
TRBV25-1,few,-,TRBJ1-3,CASSRGQTQSGNTIYF,TGTGCCAGCAGTAGGGGCCAGACCCAATCTGGAAACACCATATATTTT
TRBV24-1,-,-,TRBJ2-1,CATSLRADPGDEQFF,TGTGCCACCAGTCTCCGGGCCGACCCGGGAGATGAGCAGTTCTTC
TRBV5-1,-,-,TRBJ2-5,CASSLGPGEETQYF,TGCGCCAGCAGCTTGGGCCCAGGGGAAGAGACCCAGTACTTC
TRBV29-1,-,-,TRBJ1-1,CSVTRNRDHEAFF,TGCAGCGTCACGAGGAACAGGGACCATGAAGCTTTCTTT
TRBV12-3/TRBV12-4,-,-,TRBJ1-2,CASSHQTDSNYGYTF,TGTGCCAGCAGCCATCAGACAGATTCTAACTATGGCTACACCTTC
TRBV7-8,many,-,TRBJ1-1,CASSSAGRAWTEAFF,TGTGCCAGCAGCTCCGCGGGGCGGGCCTGGACTGAAGCTTTCTTT
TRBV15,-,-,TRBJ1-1,CATSRDARNTETFF,TGTGCCACCAGCAGAGATGCGCGGAACACTGAAACTTTCTTT
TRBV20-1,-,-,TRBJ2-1,CSARPGYGEQFF,TGCAGTGCTAGACCTGGGTATGGTGAGCAGTTCTTC
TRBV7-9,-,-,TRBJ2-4,CASSLDTGHFKNIQYF,TGTGCCAGCAGCTTAGACACGGGACATTTCAAAAACATTCAGTACTTC
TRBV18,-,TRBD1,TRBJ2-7,CASSLTPPGQGAFVRYF,TGTGCCAGCTCACTCACCCCTCCGGGACAGGGGGCGTTTGTTAGGTACTTC
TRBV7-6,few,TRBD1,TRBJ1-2,CASSAGQGLLAYTF,TGTGCCAGCAGCGCGGGACAGGGACTTCTTGCCTACACCTTC
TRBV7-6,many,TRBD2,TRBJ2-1,CASSSSSSGGGNEQFF,TGTGCCAGCAGCTCGTCCAGCAGCGGGGGAGGGAATGAGCAGTTCTTC
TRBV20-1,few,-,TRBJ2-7,CSARDPQGYEQYF,TGCAGTGCTAGAGATCCACAGGGCTACGAGCAGTACTTC
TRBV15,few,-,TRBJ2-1,CATSRINNEQFF,TGTGCCACCAGCAGGATTAACAATGAGCAGTTCTTC
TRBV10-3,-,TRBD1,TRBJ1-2,CAIRYSDRGFLSYGYTF,TGTGCCATCAGATACTCGGACAGGGGCTTCTTAAGCTATGGCTACACCTTC
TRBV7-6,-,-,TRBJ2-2,CASSRTSRGPPGELFF,TGTGCCAGCAGCCGTACTAGTCGGGGGCCCCCCGGGGAGCTGTTTTTT
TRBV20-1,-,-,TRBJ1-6,CSAPRGGVYNSPLHF,TGCAGTGCCCCGAGGGGCGGCGTCTATAATTCACCCCTCCACTTT
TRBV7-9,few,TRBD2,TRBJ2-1,CASSGEGRPYNEQFF,TGTGCCAGCAGCGGGGAGGGCAGACCCTACAATGAGCAGTTCTTC
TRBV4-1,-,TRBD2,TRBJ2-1,CASSHRLAGGSYNEQFF,TGTGCCAGCAGCCACAGACTAGCGGGGGGGTCCTACAATGAGCAGTTCTTC
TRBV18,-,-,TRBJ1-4,CASSPDRNHEKLFF,TGTGCCAGCTCACCAGACAGGAATCATGAAAAACTGTTTTTT
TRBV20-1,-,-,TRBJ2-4,CSGRGRALAKNIQYF,TGCAGTGGAAGGGGTAGGGCACTAGCCAAAAACATTCAGTACTTC
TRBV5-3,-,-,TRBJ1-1,CSSSFPTGSNTEAFF,TGTTCCAGCAGCTTCCCGACAGGTTCGAACACTGAAGCGTTCTTT